The 6 T cell receptor beta chains below come from one sample, sequenced in a study of control samples from healthy donors and cancer patients. Method: immunoSEQ multiplex PCR; TCRdb's copy keeps in-frame clones and lacks some. The sample has over 200,000 clones, almost 85% seen once. The sample comprised PBMCs. The source is a woman aged 60-70 years with lung cancer.

This sequence joins TRBV6-5 and TRBJ2-5; 9 bases are shared with TRBD1. The junction had 3 bases not matched to a gene; V was cut back by 2 bases and J by 2 bases. The CDR3 runs to 15 residues. Germline V gene lookup returns CDR1 MNHEY and CDR2 SVGAGI. The CDR3 is CASSYGTGFQETQYF. In DNA, the CDR3 is TGTGCCAGCAGTTACGGGACAGGGTTTCAAGAGACCCAGTACTTC.

The chain links TRBV5-1 to TRBJ1-2, with unresolved D. The ends were cut back, 0 bases at V and 8 bases at J, with 11 bases in the middle. The CDR3 is 13 residues long. Germline values: CDR1 SGHRS, CDR2 YFSETQ. CDR3 sequence: CASSLGQVAGYTF. Written as DNA, the CDR3 is TGCGCCAGCAGCTTGGGTCAGGTCGCGGGCTACACCTTC.

The rearrangement uses TRBV24-1 and TRBJ1-2; D might be TRBD1 (5 bases). Germline CDR1 and CDR2: KGHDR and SFDVKD. V lost 4 bases, J lost 6 bases, and 20 bases lay in between. The CDR3 sequence is 16 residues long. CDR3 protein: CATSDPKITGTNGYTF. CDR3 bases: TGTGCCACCAGTGACCCAAAGATCACAGGAACCAATGGCTACACCTTC.

V and J are TRBV28 and TRBJ1-4; D is unclear. This CDR3 region has 13 residues. Germline loops: CDR1 MDHEN, CDR2 SYDVKM. The V end was cut by 5 bases, the J end by 5 bases, with 9 bases between. The chain's CDR3 is CASSRTVNEKLFF. For the CDR3, the DNA is TGTGCCAGCAGTCGGACTGTGAATGAAAAACTGTTTTTT.

This clone was counted between two and nine times. The rearrangement links TRBV5-1 to TRBJ2-3; D tentatively fits TRBD1 or TRBD2 (5 bases each). The V end was cut by 4 bases, the J end by 0 bases, with 6 bases between. This CDR3 is 13 amino acids long. Germline V gene data show CDR1 as SGHRS and CDR2 as YFSETQ. The CDR3 loop reads CASSRDSTDTQYF. CDR3 DNA sequence: TGCGCCAGCAGCCGGGACAGCACAGATACGCAGTATTTT.

The V gene is TRBV7-8, the J gene TRBJ1-6; 7 bases match TRBD1. The junction had 0 bases not matched to a gene; V was cut back by 0 bases and J by 7 bases. The CDR3 contains 14 residues. Looked up from germline, CDR1 is SGHVS and CDR2 is FQNEAQ. CDR3 loop: CASSLAQGNSPLHF. For the CDR3, the DNA is TGTGCCAGCAGCTTAGCACAGGGGAATTCACCCCTCCACTTT.